This T cell receptor beta chain comes out of a study of OX40 agonist ivuxolimab in advanced cancers. In this sample, this clone turned up once. Antigen unknown. Study results and caveats: The study observed clonal expansion of CD4+ and CD8+ blood T cells by week 6 at 0.1 to 3.0 mg/kg.

CDR3 length equals 13 residues. V was shortened by 5 bases and J by 10 bases, with 15 bases between the two germline ends. In germline, CDR1 is SGHTA, CDR2 FQGTGA. This table comes from immunoSEQ multiplex PCR, and its TCRdb copy is limited to in-frame clones, with some not included. The table records approximately 31,000 clones, more than 70% of them present only once. This chain uses TRBV7-3 with TRBJ2-1; TRBD2 is a possible D gene (5 bases). The starting material was CD4+ or CD8+ T cells sorted from blood, obtained in a trial of the OX40 agonist ivuxolimab. The receptor was derived from an adult with an advanced solid tumor such as melanoma, head and neck, liver or kidney cancer. The chain's CDR3 is CASSPLSGGEQFF. The DNA for the CDR3 is TGTGCCAGCAGCCCACTATCCGGAGGCGAGCAGTTCTTC.